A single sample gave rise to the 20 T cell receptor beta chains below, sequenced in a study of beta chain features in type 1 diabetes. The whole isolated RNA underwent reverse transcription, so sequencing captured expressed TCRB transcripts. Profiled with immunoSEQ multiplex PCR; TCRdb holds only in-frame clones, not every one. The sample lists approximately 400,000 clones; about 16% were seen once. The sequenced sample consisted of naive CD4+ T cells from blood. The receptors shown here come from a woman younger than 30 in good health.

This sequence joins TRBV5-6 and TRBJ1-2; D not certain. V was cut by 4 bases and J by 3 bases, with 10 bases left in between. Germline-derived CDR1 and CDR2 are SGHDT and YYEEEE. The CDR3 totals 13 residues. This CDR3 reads CASSHQRDYGYTF. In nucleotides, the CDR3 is TGTGCCAGCAGCCACCAGCGGGACTATGGCTACACCTTC.

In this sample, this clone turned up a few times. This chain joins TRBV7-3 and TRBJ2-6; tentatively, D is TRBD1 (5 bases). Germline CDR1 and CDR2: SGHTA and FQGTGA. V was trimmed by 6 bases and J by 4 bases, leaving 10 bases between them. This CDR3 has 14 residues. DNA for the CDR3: TGTGCCAGCAGAGGGGCGCAAGGGGCCAACGTCCTGACTTTC. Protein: CASRGAQGANVLTF.

For the CDR3, the DNA is TGTGCCCGGGGACAGGGTAGCTCCTACGAGCAGTACTTC. It specifies CARGQGSSYEQYF. The rearrangement uses TRBV30 and TRBJ2-7; TRBD1 agrees at 9 bases. This CDR3 has 13 amino acids. J gave up 0 bases and V 8 bases, and 5 bases lay outside the gene matches. Germline V gene lookup returns CDR1 GTSNPN and CDR2 SVGIG (reference sequence). Based on the CDR3 plus reference TRBV30 and TRBJ2-7, the full variable domain is SQTIHQWPATLVQPVGSPLSLECTVEGTSNPNLYWYRQAAGRGLQLLFYSVGIGQISSEVPQNLSASRPQDRQFILSSKKLLLSDSGFYLCARGQGSSYEQYFGPGTRLTVT.

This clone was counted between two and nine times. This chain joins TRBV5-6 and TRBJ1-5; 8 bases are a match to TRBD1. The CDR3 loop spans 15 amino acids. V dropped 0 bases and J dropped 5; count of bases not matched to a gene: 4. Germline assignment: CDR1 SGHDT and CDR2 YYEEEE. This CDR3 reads CASSLGTGSYQPQHF. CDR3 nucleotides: TGTGCCAGCAGCTTGGGGACAGGGTCCTATCAGCCCCAGCATTTT.

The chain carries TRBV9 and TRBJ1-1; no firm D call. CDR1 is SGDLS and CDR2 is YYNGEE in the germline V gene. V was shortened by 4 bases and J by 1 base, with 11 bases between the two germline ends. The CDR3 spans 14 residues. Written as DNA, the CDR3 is TGTGCCAGCAGCAGTACAGTGGCGAACACTGAAGCTTTCTTT. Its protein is CASSSTVANTEAFF.

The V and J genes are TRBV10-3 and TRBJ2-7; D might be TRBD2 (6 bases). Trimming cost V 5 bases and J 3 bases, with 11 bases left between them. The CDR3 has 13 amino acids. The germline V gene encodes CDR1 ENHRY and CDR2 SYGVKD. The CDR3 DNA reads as TGTGCCATCAGTCGGACGGACTACTACGAGCAGTACTTC. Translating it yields CAISRTDYYEQYF.

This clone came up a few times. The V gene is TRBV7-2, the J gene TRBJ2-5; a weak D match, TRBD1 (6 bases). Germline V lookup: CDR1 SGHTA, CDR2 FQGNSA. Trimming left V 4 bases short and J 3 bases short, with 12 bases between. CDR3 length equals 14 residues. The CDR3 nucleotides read TGTGCCAGCAGCTCAAGGGGACAAAAAGAGACCCAGTACTTC. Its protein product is CASSSRGQKETQYF.

The CDR3 DNA reads as TGCGCCAGCAGCATACAGGGGGGAAACAATGAGCAGTTCTTC. Its translation: CASSIQGGNNEQFF. V and J are TRBV5-1 and TRBJ2-1; TRBD1 matches at 8 bases. Looked up from germline, CDR1 is SGHRS and CDR2 is YFSETQ. This CDR3 is built from 14 residues. V gave up 4 bases and J gave up 5 bases; unmatched junction bases: 5.

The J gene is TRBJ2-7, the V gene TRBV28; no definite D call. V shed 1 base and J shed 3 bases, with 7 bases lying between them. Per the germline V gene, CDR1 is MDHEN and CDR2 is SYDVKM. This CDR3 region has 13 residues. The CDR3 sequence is CASSLSHFYEQYF. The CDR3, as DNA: TGTGCCAGCAGTTTATCACATTTCTACGAGCAGTACTTC.

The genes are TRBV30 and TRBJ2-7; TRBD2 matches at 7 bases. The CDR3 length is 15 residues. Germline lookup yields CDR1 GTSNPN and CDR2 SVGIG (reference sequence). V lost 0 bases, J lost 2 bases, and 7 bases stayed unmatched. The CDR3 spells CAWSVGTSATYEQYF. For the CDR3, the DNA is TGTGCCTGGAGTGTAGGTACTAGCGCTACCTACGAGCAGTACTTC.

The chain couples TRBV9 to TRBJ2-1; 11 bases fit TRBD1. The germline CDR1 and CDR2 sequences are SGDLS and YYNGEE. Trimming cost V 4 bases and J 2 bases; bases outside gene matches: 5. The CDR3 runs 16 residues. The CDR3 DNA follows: TGTGCCAGCAGCAAGGTGGGACAGGGGGCCTACAATGAGCAGTTCTTC. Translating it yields CASSKVGQGAYNEQFF.

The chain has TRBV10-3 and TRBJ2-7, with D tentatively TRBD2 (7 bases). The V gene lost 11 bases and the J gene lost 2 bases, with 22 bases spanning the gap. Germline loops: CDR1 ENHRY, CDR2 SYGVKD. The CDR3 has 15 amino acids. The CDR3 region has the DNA TGTGCCTCCAGGGGAGGGGCCAGTAATACCTACGAGCAGTACTTC. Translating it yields CASRGGASNTYEQYF.

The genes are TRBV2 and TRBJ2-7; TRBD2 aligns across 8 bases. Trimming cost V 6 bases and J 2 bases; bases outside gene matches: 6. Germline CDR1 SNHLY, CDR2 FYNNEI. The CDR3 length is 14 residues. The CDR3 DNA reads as TGTGCCAGCAGAGACGAGGGACTAGCCTACGAGCAGTACTTC. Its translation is CASRDEGLAYEQYF.

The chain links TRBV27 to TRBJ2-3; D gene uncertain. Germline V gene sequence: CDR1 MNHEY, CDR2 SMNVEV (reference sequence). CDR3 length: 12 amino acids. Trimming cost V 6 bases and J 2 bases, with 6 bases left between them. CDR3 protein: CASRGPTDTQYF. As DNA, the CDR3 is TGTGCCAGCAGGGGCCCCACAGATACGCAGTATTTT.

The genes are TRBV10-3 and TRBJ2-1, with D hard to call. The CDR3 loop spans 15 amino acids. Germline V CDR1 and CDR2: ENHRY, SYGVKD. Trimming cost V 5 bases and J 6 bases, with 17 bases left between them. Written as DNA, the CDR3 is TGTGCCATCAGTAACGACTTACTGTCGGCCAATGAGCAGTTCTTC. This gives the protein CAISNDLLSANEQFF.

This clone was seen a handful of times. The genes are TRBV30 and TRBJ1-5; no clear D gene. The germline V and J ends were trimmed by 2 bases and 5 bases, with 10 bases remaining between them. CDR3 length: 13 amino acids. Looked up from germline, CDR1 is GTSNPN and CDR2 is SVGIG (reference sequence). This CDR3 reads CAWSMSRDQPQHF. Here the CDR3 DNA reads TGTGCCTGGAGTATGAGCCGCGATCAGCCCCAGCATTTT.

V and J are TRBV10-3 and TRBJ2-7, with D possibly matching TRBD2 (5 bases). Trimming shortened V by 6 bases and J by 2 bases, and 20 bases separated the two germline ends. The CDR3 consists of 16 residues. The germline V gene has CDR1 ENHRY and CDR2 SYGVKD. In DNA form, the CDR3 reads TGTGCCATCAGCGGGTCGGGGTTAGGCAATACCTACGAGCAGTACTTC. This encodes CAISGSGLGNTYEQYF.

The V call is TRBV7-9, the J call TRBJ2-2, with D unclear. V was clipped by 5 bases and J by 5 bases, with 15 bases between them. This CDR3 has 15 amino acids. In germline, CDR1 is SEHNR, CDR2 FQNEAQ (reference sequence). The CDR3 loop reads CASSPTRGATGELFF. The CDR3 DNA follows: TGTGCCAGCAGCCCTACTCGAGGCGCTACCGGGGAGCTGTTTTTT.

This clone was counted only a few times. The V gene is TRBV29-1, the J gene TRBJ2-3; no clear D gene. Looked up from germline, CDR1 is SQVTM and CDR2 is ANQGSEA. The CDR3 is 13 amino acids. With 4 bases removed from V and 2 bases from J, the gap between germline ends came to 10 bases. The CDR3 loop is CSVGSRNTDTQYF. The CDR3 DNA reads TGCAGCGTTGGTTCGCGGAACACAGATACGCAGTATTTT.

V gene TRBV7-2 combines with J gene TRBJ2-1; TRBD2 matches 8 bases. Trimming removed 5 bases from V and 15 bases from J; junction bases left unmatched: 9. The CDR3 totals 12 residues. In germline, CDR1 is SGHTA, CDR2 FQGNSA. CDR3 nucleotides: TGTGCCAGCAGCCCCACTAGCGGAGCTTTGTTCTTC. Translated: CASSPTSGALFF.